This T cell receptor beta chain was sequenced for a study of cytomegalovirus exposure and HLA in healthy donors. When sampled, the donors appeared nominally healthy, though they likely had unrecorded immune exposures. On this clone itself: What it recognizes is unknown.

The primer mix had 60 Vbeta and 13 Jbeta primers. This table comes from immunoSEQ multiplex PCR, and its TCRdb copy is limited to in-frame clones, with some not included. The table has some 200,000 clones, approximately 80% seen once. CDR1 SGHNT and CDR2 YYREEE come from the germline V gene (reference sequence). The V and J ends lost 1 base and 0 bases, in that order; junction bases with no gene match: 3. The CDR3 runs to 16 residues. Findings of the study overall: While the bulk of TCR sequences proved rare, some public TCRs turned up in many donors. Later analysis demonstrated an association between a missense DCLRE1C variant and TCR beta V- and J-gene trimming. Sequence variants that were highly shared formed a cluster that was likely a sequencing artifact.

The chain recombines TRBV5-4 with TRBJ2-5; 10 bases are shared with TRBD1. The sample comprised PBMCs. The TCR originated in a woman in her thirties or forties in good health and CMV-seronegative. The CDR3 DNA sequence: TGTGCCAGCAGCTTGCCCGGGACAGGGGACCAAGAGACCCAGTACTTC. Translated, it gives CASSLPGTGDQETQYF.